The rows below give T cell receptor beta chains drawn from one sample of a study of OX40 agonist ivuxolimab in advanced cancers. The assay was immunoSEQ multiplex PCR, and TCRdb's table has in-frame clones only and misses some. The table records tens of thousands of clones, around 94% of them present only once. The sample here was CD4+ or CD8+ T cells sorted from blood, taken in a trial of the OX40 agonist ivuxolimab. Every receptor here comes from an adult with an advanced solid tumor such as melanoma, head and neck, liver or kidney cancer. Both conserved end residues are part of each CDR3. The D gene is left open where the match is weak. Clone size is stated in some rows and not others, as once, few, many or a class when expanded.

clone_size j_call v_call d_call cdr3_aa cdr3_nt
once TRBJ1-1 TRBV7-2 NA CASSPTPPGAFF TGTGCCAGCAGCCCAACCCCACCCGGAGCTTTCTTT
NA TRBJ1-1 TRBV5-4 NA CASSLGSSEAFF TGTGCCAGCAGCTTGGGGAGTAGTGAAGCTTTCTTT
NA TRBJ2-5 TRBV19 NA CASSTPQGSETQYF TGTGCCAGTAGTACTCCACAGGGATCGGAGACCCAGTACTTC
NA TRBJ1-1 TRBV6-1 NA CASTEGGNTEAFF TGTGCCAGCACTGAGGGAGGGAACACTGAAGCTTTCTTT
NA TRBJ2-7 TRBV4-2 NA CASSQDPAAQEQYF TGTGCCAGCAGCCAAGATCCGGCAGCCCAGGAGCAGTACTTC
NA TRBJ2-3 TRBV4-1 NA CASSQVFSAGRTDTQYF TGCGCCAGCAGCCAAGTTTTTTCGGCAGGCCGTACAGATACGCAGTATTTT
NA TRBJ2-5 TRBV7-6 TRBD2 CASTPLAGGPKETQYF TGTGCCAGCACCCCCCTAGCGGGGGGCCCTAAAGAGACCCAGTACTTC
NA TRBJ2-1 TRBV6-1 TRBD2 CASSESIAGAHNEQFF TGTGCCAGCAGTGAGTCGATAGCGGGAGCGCACAATGAGCAGTTCTTC
NA TRBJ1-2 TRBV27 NA CASSPQGFGYGYTF TGTGCCAGCAGTCCCCAGGGATTCGGCTATGGCTACACCTTC
NA TRBJ2-7 TRBV6-6 NA CASSSGGLDEQYF TGTGCCAGCAGTTCCGGGGGTCTCGACGAGCAGTACTTC
NA TRBJ1-1 TRBV27 NA CASSLSLGAGRNTEAFF TGTGCCAGCAGTTTATCTCTTGGGGCGGGAAGGAACACTGAAGCTTTCTTT
NA TRBJ1-5 TRBV10-3 NA CAISEGQGSQPQHF TGTGCCATCAGTGAGGGGCAGGGGAGTCAGCCCCAGCATTTT
NA TRBJ2-7 TRBV5-4 NA CASSLKVVKGSYEQYF TGTGCCAGCAGCTTGAAGGTTGTCAAGGGGTCCTACGAGCAGTACTTC
NA TRBJ1-4 TRBV5-1 NA CASSLYGESEKLFF TGCGCCAGCAGCTTGTATGGGGAAAGTGAAAAACTGTTTTTT
NA TRBJ2-7 TRBV7-3 TRBD1 CASGTTGAQYF TGTGCCAGCGGCACCACAGGGGCGCAGTACTTC
few TRBJ1-6 TRBV27 NA CASSPGLGNSPLHF TGTGCCAGCAGTCCGGGACTGGGGAATTCACCCCTCCACTTT
NA TRBJ2-7 TRBV7-8 NA CASSLPRSHGTFYEQYF TGTGCCAGCAGCTTACCACGGTCGCACGGAACCTTCTACGAGCAGTACTTC
NA TRBJ2-7 TRBV14 TRBD1 CASSPRDRYHEQYF TGTGCCAGCAGCCCCCGGGACAGGTATCACGAGCAGTACTTC
NA TRBJ1-1 TRBV6-5 NA CASSYSAANTEAFF TGTGCCAGCAGTTACTCGGCAGCGAACACTGAAGCTTTCTTT
NA TRBJ2-7 TRBV4-1 NA CASSQTTDYEQYF TGCGCCAGCAGCCAAACCACAGACTACGAGCAGTACTTC
once TRBJ2-3 TRBV4-1 NA CASSQDPRTSTDTQYF TGCGCCAGCAGCCAAGACCCTCGTACTAGCACAGATACGCAGTATTTT
NA TRBJ2-7 TRBV12-5 TRBD2 CASGSGTSGADEQYF TGTGCTAGTGGTAGCGGGACTAGCGGGGCCGACGAGCAGTACTTC
NA TRBJ1-4 TRBV23-1 NA CASSQGKAGEKLFF TGCGCCAGCAGTCAGGGCAAGGCGGGAGAAAAACTGTTTTTT
NA TRBJ2-7 TRBV7-7 NA CASSHRAGVGEQYF TGTGCTAGCAGCCACAGGGCGGGGGTCGGCGAGCAGTACTTC
NA TRBJ2-7 TRBV7-9 NA CASSPPYEQYF TGTGCCAGCAGCCCCCCCTACGAGCAGTACTTC
NA TRBJ1-3 TRBV4-3 TRBD1 CASSEGAGGNTIYF TGCGCCAGCAGCGAGGGGGCTGGTGGAAACACCATATATTTT